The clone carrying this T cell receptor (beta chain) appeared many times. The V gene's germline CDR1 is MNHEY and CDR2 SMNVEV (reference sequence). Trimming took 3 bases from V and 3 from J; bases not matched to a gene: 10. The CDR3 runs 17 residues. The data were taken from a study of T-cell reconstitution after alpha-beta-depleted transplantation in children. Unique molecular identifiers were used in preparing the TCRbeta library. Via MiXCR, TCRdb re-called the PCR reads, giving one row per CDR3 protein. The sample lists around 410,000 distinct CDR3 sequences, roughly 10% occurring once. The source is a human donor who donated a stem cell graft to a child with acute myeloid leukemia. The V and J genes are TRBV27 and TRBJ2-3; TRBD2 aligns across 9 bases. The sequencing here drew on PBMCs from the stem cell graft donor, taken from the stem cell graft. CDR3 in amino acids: CASSFLLAGIGTDTQYF. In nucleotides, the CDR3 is TGTGCCAGCAGTTTTCTTCTAGCGGGGATTGGGACAGATACGCAGTATTTT.